Following are 9 T cell receptor beta chains from one sample sequenced in a study of OX40 agonist ivuxolimab in advanced cancers. Data came from immunoSEQ multiplex PCR; TCRdb stores just in-frame clones and leaves some out. Here the sample spans around 100,000 clones, about 86% being singletons. The source was CD4+ or CD8+ T cells sorted from blood, collected in a trial of the OX40 agonist ivuxolimab. These receptors originate from an adult with an advanced solid tumor such as melanoma, head and neck, liver or kidney cancer.

The chain has TRBV4-3 and TRBJ2-5; 8 nucleotides match TRBD2. Germline lookup yields CDR1 LGHNA and CDR2 YSLEER. This CDR3 spans 16 amino acids. With 0 bases clipped from V and 5 bases from J, the junction kept 8 bases outside the gene matches. In nucleotides, the CDR3 is TGCGCCAGCAGCCAAGATCGGCGGGGGGCGGGGGAGACCCAGTACTTC. Its protein product is CASSQDRRGAGETQYF.

V usage is TRBV13 and J usage is TRBJ2-7; no firm D call. Per germline, CDR1 PRHDT and CDR2 FYEKMQ (reference sequence). Deletions cut 0 bases from V and 3 bases from J, with 6 bases between. The CDR3 is 13 residues long. In DNA, the CDR3 is TGTGCCAGCAGCTTAGGGCACCTCTACGAGCAGTACTTC. It is translated as CASSLGHLYEQYF.

J is TRBJ2-3 and V is TRBV4-1; 12 bases map to TRBD2. Germline CDR1 is MGHRA and CDR2 is YSYEKL. Trimming cost V 4 bases and J 1 base; bases outside gene matches: 12. This CDR3 is 19 amino acids long. The CDR3: CASSPNLAGGPIGTDTQYF. The DNA of the CDR3 is TGCGCCAGCAGCCCCAACCTAGCGGGAGGGCCCATCGGCACAGATACGCAGTATTTT.

The chain combines TRBV7-9 with TRBJ2-5; 10 bases map to TRBD2. The CDR3 has 15 residues. V was pared by 6 bases and J by 5 bases, with 9 bases of the junction left unmatched. Germline loops: CDR1 SEHNR, CDR2 FQNEAQ (reference sequence). In nucleotides, the CDR3 is TGTGCCAGCAGGGTCGCTAGCGGGAGAGGTGAGACCCAGTACTTC. Protein sequence: CASRVASGRGETQYF.

The chain combines TRBV19 with TRBJ2-2, with D maybe TRBD2 (5 bases). Germline values: CDR1 LNHDA, CDR2 SQIVND (reference sequence). The CDR3 length is 16 residues. V was pared by 4 bases and J by 4 bases, with 16 bases between. DNA of the CDR3: TGTGCCAGTAGTACGCCAAACCGGGATCCCACCGGGGAGCTGTTTTTT. Encoded protein: CASSTPNRDPTGELFF.

V and J are TRBV6-1 and TRBJ2-2; 11 nucleotides match TRBD1. The CDR3 is 15 amino acids. V lost 5 bases to trimming and J lost 7 bases; unmatched junction nucleotides: 6. Germline loops: CDR1 MNHNS, CDR2 SASEGT. The CDR3 DNA sequence: TGTGCCAGCAGTCGTGGGACAGGGGGGGTCGGGGAGCTGTTTTTT. Translation gives CASSRGTGGVGELFF.

The rearrangement uses TRBV9 and TRBJ2-1; D unclear. Germline loops: CDR1 SGDLS, CDR2 YYNGEE. V was pared by 2 bases and J by 0 bases, with 9 bases between. The CDR3 contains 15 residues. CDR3 nucleotide sequence: TGTGCCAGCAGCGTTCCCCCCAGCTCCTACAATGAGCAGTTCTTC. It translates to CASSVPPSSYNEQFF.

This chain uses TRBV19 with TRBJ1-2, with D perhaps matching TRBD1 (5 bases). This CDR3 has 14 residues. CDR1 is LNHDA and CDR2 is SQIVND in the germline V gene (reference sequence). Between the trimmed V and J ends, which lost 5 bases and 1 base, there was a span of 11 bases. CDR3: CASSLRDGNYGYTF. The CDR3 DNA reads as TGTGCCAGTAGTCTCCGGGACGGTAACTATGGCTACACCTTC.

The rearrangement links TRBV5-1 to TRBJ1-2; tentative D call: TRBD1 (6 bases). The V gene's germline CDR1 is SGHRS and CDR2 YFSETQ. V was clipped by 2 bases and J by 0 bases, with 14 bases between them. The CDR3 is 16 amino acids. The CDR3 protein is CASSFSSGTTNYGYTF. The DNA of the CDR3 is TGCGCCAGCAGCTTTTCATCCGGGACAACTAACTATGGCTACACCTTC.